The following is a TCR beta chain sequence with its context. Antigen specificity is unknown. This sample was included in a study of shared clonotypes between healthy human individuals. Study-wide results and limits: Donor scarcity curtailed the genetic and exposure-history diversity represented herein.

Assay runs were performed at deep level. TCRdb's table, derived via immunoSEQ multiplex PCR, lists solely in-frame clones and lacks some. The table shows about half a million clones, with over 70% occurring only once. Per the germline V gene, CDR1 is SNHLY and CDR2 is FYNNEI. This CDR3 region has 15 residues. The junction had 9 bases not matched to a gene; V was cut back by 6 bases and J by 4 bases. Donors, without exception, were Caucasian adults residing in Nashville, Tennessee. The chain recombines TRBV2 with TRBJ2-4, with 7 bases identical to TRBD1. The receptor was isolated from a woman aged 40 to 50 in good health. Some clones in this sample may be carry-over from other donors' samples. Specimen: PBMCs. The CDR3 DNA is TGTGCCAGCAGCTTGACAGGGACCCTAAAAAACATTCAGTACTTC. It specifies CASSLTGTLKNIQYF.